The following is a T cell receptor (beta chain) sequence with its context. This clonotype came up a few times. What this receptor recognizes is not known. No clone much larger than this one lies a single base away; base qualities are absent. Preparation of the library involved 5' RACE. Sequencing was carried out with an Illumina HiSeq 2000. A universal primer binding site was added through template switching, and the final cDNA carried a unique molecular identifier so that TCR cDNA molecules could be counted accurately. Specific primers in the conserved constant-segment region were used to synthesize first-strand cDNA for the TCR alpha and beta chains. Each cDNA library was double barcoded, with a SMART-Mk sample barcode plus Illumina barcodes, to control for contamination. Two successive PCR steps introduced TruSeq adapter sequences along with Illumina sample barcodes. The Illumina HiSeq platform was used with custom primers to sequence TCR alpha and beta cDNA libraries. For the original study's pipeline: Raw reads were processed with MiGEC to extract unique molecular identifiers, and MiXCR was used to determine CDR3 positions. For each individual, recombination models were inferred using an EM algorithm with the repgenHMM and IGoR tools. Shared clonotype analysis was performed with the tcR package in R, normalizing sharing by the product of cloneset sizes. Out-of-frame nonproductive sequences were analyzed to study raw recombination free of thymic and clonal selection effects. TCRdb reanalyzed the raw reads on its own, using fastp at Q25 for trimming and MiXCR for clone calling, and kept in-frame beta chains. Each CDR3 protein appears once, grouped with its most common genes and DNA. These V and J calls derive from TCRdb rather than the authors' analysis. The sample yields around 530,000 distinct CDR3 sequences; nearly 15% were counted once. More than 0.4% of the sample is in the top ten clones.

The germline V gene specifies MNHNS as CDR1 and SASEGT as CDR2. Including cysteine and phenylalanine, the CDR3 has 13 amino acids. Just CDR3 DNA is preserved here, 39 bases in frame from base 1. V is shortened by 5 bases, J by 10 bases, and the region joining them spans 17 bases. This entry belongs to a study of identical twins listed by TCRdb under 2016. In terms of the full investigation: The study deep-sequenced TCR alpha and beta repertoires from monozygotic twins, unrelated adults of various ages and cord blood to test whether fetal clonotypes persist. To rule out contamination, replicate twin experiments were performed at different times with different library preparation protocols.

All donors were healthy Caucasians. The twin cohort consisted of three pairs of female monozygotic twins, all aged about 18 to 29 years. Positive isolation kits from Invitrogen were used to isolate CD4+ and CD8+ T cell populations. Broader findings and caveats from the paper: Invariant T cells such as MAIT and iNKT could partly confound zero-insertion analyses, though diverse VJ usage argued against this for most clonotypes. A weaker excess of twin sharing was found in beta out-of-frame sequences because the signal-to-noise ratio was lowered by fewer shared sequences. Conclusions relied on cross-sectional statistical analysis, since the same donors could not be followed over many years. In monozygotic twins, recombination models systematically underestimated out-of-frame TCR alpha sharing, but the models matched the sharing seen between unrelated individuals. Out-of-frame TCR alpha sequences shared between twins showed an excess of low generation-probability sequences compared with coincidental sharing between unrelated individuals. Fewer insertions were carried by abundant cord blood beta clonotypes; a weaker similar trend was observed in young adult naive repertoires, while no such trend was observed in memory repertoires.

Separately, the same data were catalogued under a study of yellow fever vaccine responses in identical twins. The second publication reports: According to the authors, the vaccine-induced T cell response in identical twins seemed to be partly convergent and partly specific to each individual. In identical twins, the study followed T cell clones that responded to the vaccine with precision.

Sequencing used CD4+ T cells sorted from blood. The chain is made from TRBV6-1 and TRBJ1-1; the D gene lacks a confident call. The sequence derives from a woman younger than 30 in good health. Read as DNA, the sequence is TGTGCCAGCAGTCGTATAGATTACCCCAGAGCTTTCTTT. Its amino acids are CASSRIDYPRAFF.